Listed below are T cell receptor beta chains from one sample, sequenced in a study of vaccination and CD4 T cells after COVID-19. No cognate antigen is known for these TCRs. One entry per CDR3 protein results from TCRdb running MiXCR on the PCR reads. The repertoire holds 13,000 or so distinct CDR3 sequences, with around 44% as singletons. The specimen sequenced was CD4+ T cells from blood, cultured in vitro. The receptors here all came from a human donor who had recovered from COVID-19. Both conserved end residues are part of each CDR3. Each record gives: clone size, V gene, J gene, D gene, CDR3 DNA, CDR3 protein. D genes are given only for firm matches. The size of a clone is reported for some rows only, either as once, few or many, or as a class for expanded clones.

size: -
V: TRBV10-3
J: TRBJ2-7
D: -
DNA: TGTGCCATCAGTGAGTCGAGGGGCTACGAGCAGTACTTC
CDR3: CAISESRGYEQYF

size: -
V: TRBV20-1
J: TRBJ1-5
D: -
DNA: TGCCCCCTGGTCCTCAAGCCCCTTCTGAATCAGCCCCAGCATTTT
CDR3: CPLVLKPLLNQPQHF

size: -
V: TRBV4-3
J: TRBJ1-2
D: -
DNA: TGCGCCAGCAGCCAGCTACAGCTACCCTATGGCTACACCTTC
CDR3: CASSQLQLPYGYTF

size: -
V: TRBV7-8
J: TRBJ2-5
D: -
DNA: TGTGCCAGCAGCCTGGCCAGGTCTGAGACCCAGTACTTC
CDR3: CASSLARSETQYF

size: -
V: TRBV2
J: TRBJ1-1
D: TRBD1
DNA: TGTGCCAGCAGTACCCGGGAGGGGGCGAACACTGAAGCTTTCTTT
CDR3: CASSTREGANTEAFF

size: -
V: TRBV7-9
J: TRBJ1-2
D: -
DNA: TGTGCCAGCAGCCAGGATGGGGGGCCCCATGGCTACACCTTC
CDR3: CASSQDGGPHGYTF

size: -
V: TRBV29-1
J: TRBJ1-1
D: TRBD1
DNA: TGCAGCGTTGTAGACAGGGGGCGAGGCGAGAACACTGAAGCTTTCTTT
CDR3: CSVVDRGRGENTEAFF

size: -
V: TRBV28
J: TRBJ2-3
D: TRBD2
DNA: TGTGCCAGCAGAACCCCCCGAGGGGCTAGCGGGAGGGATACGCAGTATTTT
CDR3: CASRTPRGASGRDTQYF

size: -
V: TRBV7-9
J: TRBJ2-3
D: TRBD2
DNA: TGTGCCAGCAGCTGGACTAGCGGGAGACTAGGTTTT
CDR3: CASSWTSGRLGF

size: few
V: TRBV30
J: TRBJ2-5
D: -
DNA: TGTGCCTGGAGTGTATGGGGGAGAGGGCGGCTCGAAGGAGAGACCCAGTACTTC
CDR3: CAWSVWGRGRLEGETQYF

size: -
V: TRBV29-1
J: TRBJ1-2
D: -
DNA: TGCAGCGTTGAGGAGACCTATGGCTACACCTTC
CDR3: CSVEETYGYTF

size: few
V: TRBV20-1
J: TRBJ2-5
D: -
DNA: TGCAGTGCCACTCGGACGTACCAAGAGACCCAGTACTTC
CDR3: CSATRTYQETQYF

size: -
V: TRBV7-2
J: TRBJ2-3
D: -
DNA: TGTGCCAGCAGCTTGCTTGGGATAGATACGCAGTATTTT
CDR3: CASSLLGIDTQYF

size: few
V: TRBV12-3/TRBV12-4
J: TRBJ1-1
D: -
DNA: TGTGCCAGCAGTTTCCGGAACACTGAAGCTTTCTTT
CDR3: CASSFRNTEAFF

size: -
V: TRBV18
J: TRBJ1-5
D: -
DNA: TGTGCCAGCTCACCGGCCCCCGGCCAGCCCCAGCATTTT
CDR3: CASSPAPGQPQHF

size: few
V: TRBV27
J: TRBJ2-5
D: -
DNA: TGTGCCAGCAGTCCCAGTCTCGGACGGATCCAAGAGACCCAGTACTTC
CDR3: CASSPSLGRIQETQYF

size: -
V: TRBV6-1
J: TRBJ2-5
D: TRBD1
DNA: TGTGCCAGCAGTAACGGACAGGAAACACAAGAGACCCAGTACTTC
CDR3: CASSNGQETQETQYF

size: -
V: TRBV19
J: TRBJ1-2
D: -
DNA: TGTGCCAGTGGAACCCCGGACACAGCTTATTATGGCTACACCTTC
CDR3: CASGTPDTAYYGYTF

size: few
V: TRBV28
J: TRBJ1-1
D: -
DNA: TGTGCCAGCATCAGGGGAATGAACACTGAAGCTTTCTTT
CDR3: CASIRGMNTEAFF

size: -
V: TRBV11-2
J: TRBJ2-7
D: -
DNA: TGTGCCAGCAGCTTAGCCTCTAACCAGCAGTACTTC
CDR3: CASSLASNQQYF

size: once
V: TRBV10-3
J: TRBJ2-5
D: -
DNA: TGTGCCAGCAGTTACTCACAGGGAAGGGAGACCCAGTACTTC
CDR3: CASSYSQGRETQYF

size: -
V: TRBV19
J: TRBJ2-1
D: -
DNA: TGTGCCAGTAGTATAGGGGGAACAGTTCTGGCCAGGGGTGAGCAGTTCTTC
CDR3: CASSIGGTVLARGEQFF

size: -
V: TRBV19
J: TRBJ1-2
D: -
DNA: TGTGCCAGTAGCCAGATCTATGGCTACACCTTC
CDR3: CASSQIYGYTF

size: once
V: TRBV29-1
J: TRBJ2-1
D: -
DNA: TGCAGCGCATCGGGGGTTATGAATGAGCAGTTCTTC
CDR3: CSASGVMNEQFF

size: -
V: TRBV4-2
J: TRBJ1-1
D: -
DNA: TGTGCCAGCAGCCTAAGAATGGCAGGGGCTGCCACTGAAGCTTTCTTT
CDR3: CASSLRMAGAATEAFF

size: -
V: TRBV19
J: TRBJ1-5
D: TRBD1
DNA: TGTGCCAGTAGCAAGGGGGCATGGCCACGGCCCCAGCATTTT
CDR3: CASSKGAWPRPQHF

size: few
V: TRBV6-1
J: TRBJ1-1
D: -
DNA: -
CDR3: CASSDFRGGALESAFF

size: -
V: TRBV21-1
J: TRBJ2-1
D: -
DNA: TGTGCCAGCAGCAAAGAGGGTGGCCCTTGGGATGAGCAGTTCTTC
CDR3: CASSKEGGPWDEQFF

size: -
V: TRBV4-2
J: TRBJ2-5
D: -
DNA: TGTGCCAGCAGCCAAGCTGACAGGAACCAAGAGACCCAGTACTTC
CDR3: CASSQADRNQETQYF

size: few
V: TRBV6-1
J: TRBJ1-1
D: TRBD1
DNA: TGTGCCAGCATCCCAACAGGGGGCTGGACTGAAGCTTTCTTT
CDR3: CASIPTGGWTEAFF

size: few
V: TRBV20-1
J: TRBJ2-7
D: -
DNA: TGCAGTGCTAAGAGATACTGGGGGGGGCCCTCCTACGAGCAGTACTTC
CDR3: CSAKRYWGGPSYEQYF

size: -
V: TRBV15
J: TRBJ2-5
D: -
DNA: TGTGCCACCAGCCGTATGTACGGCGCCCGAGGGACCCAGTACTTC
CDR3: CATSRMYGARGTQYF

size: few
V: TRBV20-1
J: TRBJ1-1
D: -
DNA: TGCAGTGCTAATCCGACGGAGAGGACTGAAGCTTTCTTT
CDR3: CSANPTERTEAFF

size: few
V: TRBV20-1
J: TRBJ1-2
D: TRBD1
DNA: TGCAGTGCTAGAGACCGACAGGGTTACTATGGCTACACCTTC
CDR3: CSARDRQGYYGYTF

size: -
V: TRBV20-1
J: TRBJ1-3
D: -
DNA: TGCAGTGCTAGAGATAACCAGCTTCGGAACACCATATATTTT
CDR3: CSARDNQLRNTIYF

size: -
V: TRBV29-1
J: TRBJ1-2
D: -
DNA: TGCAGCGTTGACACCGACCCTAACTATGGCTACACCTTC
CDR3: CSVDTDPNYGYTF

size: -
V: TRBV20-1
J: TRBJ2-1
D: TRBD1
DNA: TGCAGTGGGATTTCAGGGACAGGGGGCCACAATGAGCAGTTCTTC
CDR3: CSGISGTGGHNEQFF

size: -
V: TRBV11-3
J: TRBJ1-1
D: TRBD1
DNA: TGTGCCAGCAGCTCAGTACAACAGGGGAGAACTGAAGCTTTCTTT
CDR3: CASSSVQQGRTEAFF

size: few
V: TRBV6-1
J: TRBJ2-3
D: -
DNA: TGTGCCAGCAGTGACGCCGGGACGCGTACTACAGATACGCAGTATTTT
CDR3: CASSDAGTRTTDTQYF

size: -
V: TRBV10-2
J: TRBJ2-7
D: -
DNA: TGCGCCAGCAGTTCGGGCGGGCAGTACTTC
CDR3: CASSSGGQYF

size: -
V: TRBV12-3/TRBV12-4
J: TRBJ2-5
D: TRBD2
DNA: TGTGCCAGCACCGGACTAGCGGGAGGGCCGGGGAGAACCCAGTACTTC
CDR3: CASTGLAGGPGRTQYF

size: few
V: TRBV6-1
J: TRBJ2-3
D: TRBD1
DNA: TGTGCCAGCAGAGGCTTCAGGGGGGATACGCAGTATTTT
CDR3: CASRGFRGDTQYF

size: -
V: TRBV20-1
J: TRBJ1-4
D: -
DNA: TGCAGTGCCGCCCGGACGTTGGGGGTTAATGAAAAACTGTTTTTT
CDR3: CSAARTLGVNEKLFF

size: -
V: TRBV10-3
J: TRBJ1-4
D: -
DNA: TGTGCCATCAGTGCCGGACCTGGTGAAAAACTGTTTTTT
CDR3: CAISAGPGEKLFF

size: few
V: TRBV7-2
J: TRBJ2-2
D: -
DNA: TGTGCCAGCAAAGGACAGAGGAACACCGGGGAGCTGTTTTTT
CDR3: CASKGQRNTGELFF